Below, 32 T cell receptor beta chains from the same sample are listed, as sequenced in a study of blood T cell repertoires in COVID-19. Sequencing used immunoSEQ multiplex PCR; TCRdb keeps in-frame clones, though not all of them. This table has 300,000 to 500,000 clones, roughly 90% appearing once. Sequences were obtained from PBMCs or T cells enriched from blood (not recorded which). Receptors were obtained from a woman aged 30 to 39 with acute COVID-19.

For this clone: Other DNA sequences within the sample encode an identical CDR3. This chain uses TRBV24-1 with TRBJ1-2, with D hard to call. This CDR3 has 11 residues. Germline CDR1 KGHDR, CDR2 SFDVKD. Trimming cost V 0 bases and J 7 bases, with 2 bases left between them. The CDR3 region is CATSDLRGYTF. CDR3 DNA: TGTGCCACCAGTGATTTGCGTGGCTACACCTTC.

The rearrangement links TRBV19 to TRBJ1-2, with D unclear. Germline values: CDR1 LNHDA, CDR2 SQIVND (reference sequence). V dropped 7 bases and J dropped 4 bases, with 7 bases sitting between them. The CDR3 extends over 11 amino acids. The CDR3 DNA reads TGTGCCAGTACCTCCTTCTATGGCTACACCTTC. This codes for CASTSFYGYTF.

The genes are TRBV5-4 and TRBJ1-2; tentative D call: TRBD1 (5 bases). Germline V gene data show CDR1 as SGHNT and CDR2 as YYREEE (reference sequence). V dropped 3 bases and J dropped 4 bases, with 13 bases sitting between them. The CDR3 totals 14 residues. CDR3 sequence (DNA): TGTGCCAGCAGCTGGGGCAGAGATCCCTATGGCTACACCTTC. Its protein is CASSWGRDPYGYTF.

The chain links TRBV10-1 to TRBJ2-1, with D tentatively TRBD2 (6 bases). V lost 1 base to trimming and J lost 1 base, with 11 bases between them. From germline, CDR1 is WNHNN and CDR2 SYGVQD (reference sequence). The CDR3 runs 16 residues. The DNA for the CDR3 is TGCGCCAGCAGTGAGTGGGTAGCGGCGTCCTACAATGAGCAGTTCTTC. This codes for CASSEWVAASYNEQFF.

Only one count was recorded for this clone. The rearrangement joins TRBV3-1 (or the pseudogene TRBV3-2) to TRBJ1-6; D ambiguous. V gave up 1 base and J gave up 4 bases, with 8 bases separating them. The CDR3 contains 15 residues. From germline, CDR1 is LGHDT and CDR2 YNNKEL (reference sequence). DNA of the CDR3: TGTGCCAGCAGCCAAGGCCAGATATATAATTCACCCCTCCACTTT. Residues: CASSQGQIYNSPLHF.

The chain links TRBV5-5 to TRBJ2-7, with D possibly matching TRBD1 (6 bases). Per the germline V gene, CDR1 is SGHKS and CDR2 is YYEKEE (reference sequence). Trimming took off 4 bases at V and 2 bases at J, with 19 bases between the two ends. This CDR3 comprises 16 residues. Here the CDR3 reads CASSAARQGHTYEQYF. In nucleotides, the CDR3 is TGTGCCAGCAGCGCGGCGCGGCAGGGGCATACCTACGAGCAGTACTTC.

The rearrangement links TRBV7-6 to TRBJ2-7; 9 nucleotides match TRBD1. The CDR3 length is 15 residues. V lost 5 bases and J lost 4; bases outside the gene matches: 9. Germline CDR1 and CDR2: SGHVS and FNYEAQ. The CDR3 DNA reads as TGTGCCAGCAGCCCTCGGACAGGGGTAGCGTACGAGCAGTACTTC. It specifies CASSPRTGVAYEQYF.

The gene calls are TRBV12-5 and TRBJ2-1, with TRBD1 matching over 7 bases. From germline, CDR1 is LGHNT and CDR2 FRNRAP. J gave up 0 bases and V 6 bases, and 5 bases lay outside the gene matches. The length of the CDR3 is 15 residues. CDR3 sequence (DNA): TGTGCTAGTGGGGGACAGAGAAGCTCCTACAATGAGCAGTTCTTC. This sequence encodes CASGGQRSSYNEQFF.

The V and J genes are TRBV6-1 and TRBJ1-6; D is unclear. The CDR3 has 12 residues. The germline V gene encodes CDR1 MNHNS and CDR2 SASEGT. The germline V and J ends were trimmed by 2 bases and 11 bases, with 7 bases remaining between them. CDR3 sequence (DNA): TGTGCCAGCAGTGAATCTAAGACACCCCTCCACTTT. Translating it yields CASSESKTPLHF.

The J gene is TRBJ1-2, the V gene TRBV10-2; D gene ambiguous. The CDR3 totals 13 residues. Trimming took 7 bases from V and 7 from J, leaving 16 bases between them. The germline gives CDR1 WSHSY, CDR2 SAAADI. The CDR3 loop reads CASTPSVYRGYTF. For the CDR3, the DNA is TGCGCCAGCACACCCTCGGTGTATCGTGGCTACACCTTC.

The gene calls are TRBV6-1 and TRBJ1-2, with 9 bases matching TRBD1. The CDR3 spans 18 residues. Unmatched junction bases numbered 20, after V lost 4 bases and J lost 8 bases. Germline CDR1 and CDR2: MNHNS and SASEGT. The DNA of the CDR3 is TGTGCCAGCAGTGGCCACAGGGGGCGCCTTTTCGGAAGAGGAGGCTACACCTTC. Its translation is CASSGHRGRLFGRGGYTF.

This clone was observed a few times. The chain carries TRBV7-2 and TRBJ1-4; D is unresolved. The V gene's germline CDR1 is SGHTA and CDR2 FQGNSA. Trimming took 5 bases from V and 7 from J, leaving 11 bases between them. This CDR3 has 13 amino acids. The CDR3 region is CASSLEAGEKLFF. The CDR3 coding sequence is TGTGCCAGCAGCCTAGAGGCGGGTGAAAAACTGTTTTTT.

This clone has just a few counts. The genes are TRBV30 and TRBJ1-3, with 8 bases identical to TRBD1. CDR3 size: 15 residues. After removal of 3 bases from V and 2 bases from J, the junction contained 6 bases not matched to a gene. CDR1 is GTSNPN and CDR2 is SVGIG in the germline V gene (reference sequence). CDR3 DNA sequence: TGTGCCTGGAGCGACGACAGGGGAGCTGGAAACACCATATATTTT. Its protein is CAWSDDRGAGNTIYF.

The chain couples TRBV2 to TRBJ1-5; D ambiguous. In germline, CDR1 is SNHLY, CDR2 FYNNEI. Trimming took 8 bases from V and 1 from J, leaving 9 bases between them. The CDR3 has 13 amino acids. The CDR3 region has the DNA TGTGCCAGCGCGACGGAGAGCAATCAGCCCCAGCATTTT. Its translation is CASATESNQPQHF.

This chain connects TRBV18 to TRBJ1-2, with 9 bases that match TRBD1. Losses at the gene ends were 3 bases for V and 3 bases for J; bases not matched to a gene: 2. Germline CDR1 is KGHSH and CDR2 is LQKENI. There are 14 residues in the CDR3. In DNA, the CDR3 is TGTGCCAGCTCACCGAGGGACAGGGACTATGGCTACACCTTC. Protein sequence: CASSPRDRDYGYTF.

This rearrangement joins TRBV21-1 to TRBJ2-6; the D call of TRBD1 is as the table states it, not checked on the DNA. TRBV21-1 is a pseudogene locus. CDR3 size: 18 residues. The CDR3 nucleotides are TGTGCCAGCAGCAAAAAGACAGGGGTTCCCTCTGGGGCCAACGTCCTGACTTTC. This sequence encodes CASSKKTGVPSGANVLTF.

This clone has only one observation. The chain couples TRBV5-1 to TRBJ1-2; D possibly corresponds to TRBD1 (6 bases). The germline V and J ends were trimmed by 0 bases and 8 bases, with 11 bases remaining between them. This CDR3 region has 13 residues. Per germline, CDR1 SGHRS and CDR2 YFSETQ. CDR3 residues: CASSLGSGEGYTF. The CDR3 nucleotides are TGCGCCAGCAGCTTGGGGTCAGGGGAGGGCTACACCTTC. The variable domain in full, completed from reference TRBV5-1 and TRBJ1-2, reads KAGVTQTPRYLIKTRGQQVTLSCSPISGHRSVSWYQQTPGQGLQFLFEYFSETQRNKGNFPGRFSGRQFSNSRSEMNVSTLELGDSALYLCASSLGSGEGYTFGSGTRLTVV.

The chain is built from TRBV5-1 and TRBJ2-7; 10 nucleotides agree with TRBD1. The J segment lost 9 bases and the V segment lost 2 bases, leaving 11 bases of the junction unmatched. The CDR3 runs to 15 residues. From germline, CDR1 is SGHRS and CDR2 YFSETQ. The CDR3 DNA reads as TGCGCCAGCAGCTTTGAGCCGGGACAGGGGTTTAGGCAGTACTTC. It yields the protein CASSFEPGQGFRQYF.

The V and J genes are TRBV29-1 and TRBJ1-2, with 9 bases that match TRBD1. The CDR3 is 14 amino acids. Germline V CDR1 and CDR2: SQVTM, ANQGSEA. Trimming cost V 7 bases and J 7 bases; bases outside gene matches: 13. CDR3: CSETGQGGASGYTF. The CDR3 DNA sequence: TGCAGCGAGACGGGACAGGGAGGGGCCTCTGGCTACACCTTC.

Written as DNA, the CDR3 is TGTGCCAGCAGTTTAGGGACAGTGTCTAGAGAAAAACTGTTTTTT. Residues: CASSLGTVSREKLFF. The chain carries TRBV28 and TRBJ1-4; 7 nucleotides line up with TRBD1. The germline V gene has CDR1 MDHEN and CDR2 SYDVKM. Losses at the gene ends were 2 bases for V and 8 bases for J; bases not matched to a gene: 8. This CDR3 is built from 15 residues.

V is TRBV19 and J is TRBJ1-1; possibly TRBD1 for D (6 bases). CDR1 is LNHDA, CDR2 SQIVND, per germline (reference sequence). The CDR3 totals 13 residues. Trimming left V 10 bases short and J 0 bases short, with 12 bases between. The CDR3 here is CAIKDRMNTEAFF. The CDR3, as DNA: TGTGCCATTAAAGACAGGATGAACACTGAAGCTTTCTTT.

The V call is TRBV6-5, the J call TRBJ2-7; 9 bases map to TRBD1. With 6 bases clipped from V and 1 base from J, the junction kept 1 base outside the gene matches. Looked up from germline, CDR1 is MNHEY and CDR2 is SVGAGI. The CDR3 has 13 residues. The CDR3 nucleotides read TGTGCCAGCAGACAGGGGGCTTCCTACGAGCAGTACTTC. It yields the protein CASRQGASYEQYF.

As concerns this clone: Mismatch with germline at one junction end may stem from a read error. The chain combines TRBV14 with TRBJ2-2; TRBD1 aligns across 8 bases. CDR1 and CDR2 (germline): SGHDN, FVKESK. This CDR3 region has 15 residues. The CDR3, as DNA: TGTGCCAGCAGCGAAGAGACAGGGGCCCCCTGGGAGCTGTTTTTT. Its protein product is CASSEETGAPWELFF.

The chain uses TRBV29-1 and TRBJ1-2; 9 positions match TRBD1. Germline CDR1 reads SQVTM; CDR2 reads ANQGSEA. V lost 3 bases and J lost 5; bases outside the gene matches: 10. The CDR3 covers 15 residues. The CDR3 reads CSVDPGTGIFYGYTF. The CDR3 bases are TGCAGCGTTGATCCGGGGACAGGGATATTTTATGGCTACACCTTC.

The J gene is TRBJ2-3, the V gene TRBV18; the match to TRBD1 covers 7 bases. The CDR3 has 16 residues. After removal of 3 bases from V and 3 bases from J, the junction contained 9 bases not matched to a gene. Germline-derived CDR1 and CDR2 are KGHSH and LQKENI. CDR3 in amino acids: CASSPRQGEVTDTQYF. CDR3 DNA: TGTGCCAGCTCACCCAGACAGGGTGAAGTAACAGATACGCAGTATTTT. Full variable domain (missing parts from reference TRBV18 and TRBJ2-3): NAGVMQNPRHLVRRRGQEARLRCSPMKGHSHVYWYRQLPEEGLKFMVYLQKENIIDESGMPKERFSAEFPKEGPSILRIQQVVRGDSAAYFCASSPRQGEVTDTQYFGPGTRLTVL.

The rearrangement links TRBV2 to TRBJ2-7; TRBD1 aligns across 9 bases. V gave up 9 bases and J gave up 5 bases; unmatched junction bases: 14. This CDR3 has 15 amino acids. The V gene's germline CDR1 is SNHLY and CDR2 FYNNEI. Here the CDR3 DNA reads TGTGCCAGTGGAACAACCTTGACAGGGGGGGACGAGCAGTACTTC. Its translation: CASGTTLTGGDEQYF.

The gene calls are TRBV9 and TRBJ1-2; 7 bases map to TRBD1. V shed 0 bases, J shed 3 bases, and the junction held 5 bases outside the gene matches. This CDR3 is built from 15 residues. CDR1 is SGDLS, CDR2 YYNGEE, per germline. CDR3 sequence (DNA): TGTGCCAGCAGCGTAGAGGCCGGGACAGACTATGGCTACACCTTC. It translates to CASSVEAGTDYGYTF. Based on the CDR3 plus reference TRBV9 and TRBJ1-2, the full variable domain is DSGVTQTPKHLITATGQRVTLRCSPRSGDLSVYWYQQSLDQGLQFLIQYYNGEERAKGNILERFSAQQFPDLHSELNLSSLELGDSALYFCASSVEAGTDYGYTFGSGTRLTVV.

The CDR3 DNA is TGTGCCAGCAGTTTGGGGACAGGGTACTCACCCCTCCACTTT. The encoded protein is CASSLGTGYSPLHF. The chain joins TRBV27 to TRBJ1-6; 9 nucleotides line up with TRBD1. J was trimmed by 10 bases and V by 3 bases; bases with no gene match: 4. The CDR3 is 14 residues long. Germline-derived CDR1 and CDR2 are MNHEY and SMNVEV (reference sequence).

V gene TRBV3-1 (or the pseudogene TRBV3-2) combines with J gene TRBJ1-2; D is possibly TRBD1 (5 bases). CDR1 and CDR2 (germline): LGHDT, YNNKEL (reference sequence). V gave up 4 bases and J gave up 7 bases, with 16 bases separating them. The CDR3 has 14 amino acids. The CDR3, as DNA: TGTGCCAGCAGCCCCAGCGGGCAGAGGGGTGGCTACACCTTC. Protein: CASSPSGQRGGYTF.

The chain joins TRBV7-2 to TRBJ1-3, with D tentatively TRBD1 (5 bases). Germline lookup yields CDR1 SGHTA and CDR2 FQGNSA. The CDR3 has 15 residues. The ends were cut back, 5 bases at V and 0 bases at J, with 11 bases in the middle. The CDR3: CASSRDSFSGNTIYF. The CDR3 region has the DNA TGTGCCAGCAGCCGGGACTCATTCTCTGGAAACACCATATATTTT.

This chain links TRBV7-2 with TRBJ2-1; no definite D call. Germline V gene sequence: CDR1 SGHTA, CDR2 FQGNSA. Trimming took 2 bases from V and 3 from J, leaving 8 bases between them. CDR3 length: 14 residues. The DNA for the CDR3 is TGTGCCAGCAGCTTAACAGTTAGCTACAATGAGCAGTTCTTC. Its translation: CASSLTVSYNEQFF.

The chain's CDR3 is CASQSGLGNYGYTF. DNA for the CDR3: TGTGCCAGCCAAAGCGGGCTGGGGAACTATGGCTACACCTTC. The rearrangement links TRBV7-9 to TRBJ1-2; the D is unclear. CDR1 is SEHNR, CDR2 FQNEAQ, per germline (reference sequence). Deletions cut 8 bases from V and 2 bases from J, with 15 bases between. This CDR3 is built from 14 residues.